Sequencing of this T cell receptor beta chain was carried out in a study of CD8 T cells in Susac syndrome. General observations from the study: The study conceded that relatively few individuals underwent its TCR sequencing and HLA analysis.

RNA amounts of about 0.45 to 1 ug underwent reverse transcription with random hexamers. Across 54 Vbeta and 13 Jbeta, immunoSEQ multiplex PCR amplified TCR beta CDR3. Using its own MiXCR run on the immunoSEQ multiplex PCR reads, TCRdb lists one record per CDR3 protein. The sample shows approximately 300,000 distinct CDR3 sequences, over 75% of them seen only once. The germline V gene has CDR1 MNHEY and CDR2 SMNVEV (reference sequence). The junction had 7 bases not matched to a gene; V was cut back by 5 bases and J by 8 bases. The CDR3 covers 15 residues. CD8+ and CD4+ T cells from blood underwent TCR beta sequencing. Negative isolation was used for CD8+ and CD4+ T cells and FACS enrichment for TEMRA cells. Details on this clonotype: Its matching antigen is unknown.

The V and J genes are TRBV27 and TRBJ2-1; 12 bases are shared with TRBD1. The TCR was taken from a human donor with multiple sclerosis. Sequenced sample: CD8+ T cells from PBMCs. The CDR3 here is CASSTGTGGLHEQFF. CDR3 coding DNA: TGTGCCAGCAGTACCGGGACAGGGGGCCTCCATGAGCAGTTCTTC.